This entry concerns a single T cell receptor beta chain. The antigen it binds to is not known. Base qualities are not at hand, and no much larger clone is one base apart. Using the deep immunoSEQ assay, TCR CDR3 regions were amplified from genomic DNA by multiplex PCR. Extracted genomic DNA from each cell subset was distributed evenly across all wells of several immunoSEQ 96-well plates, and each plate was treated as a replicate. For sorted subsets, around 200 ng genomic DNA, equal to tens of thousands of T cell genomes, was loaded into each replicate PCR. The purified libraries were quantified using a Qubit 3.0 fluorometer, sized with a Bioanalyzer 2100, and then quantified again using the KAPA Library Quantification kit. Each immunoSEQ 96-well plate was sequenced on its own single-read 150-cycle Illumina NextSeq 550 flow cell. Concerning the study's data processing: Because only junctional sequences without quality scores were contained in the immunoSEQ output, filtering matching that applied to full-length reads could not be performed. To assign V/J genes and CDR3, sequences were annotated against IMGT germline references using PyIR, a Python wrapper for IgBLAST v1.9. Reads were filtered out if the reads had weak V/J assignments (E-value above 1e-6), no CDR3, stop codons, out-of-frame junctions, or ambiguous translated residues. A V3J clonotype was defined by an identical inferred V gene, J gene, and CDR3 amino acid sequence. Percentage overlap between repertoires was computed as shared unique clonotypes divided by the size of the smaller repertoire. RTK rarefaction, the Chao1 estimator, and Recon v2.1 estimates of unobserved clonotypes were used to assess repertoire richness. Generation probabilities were computed with OLGA for all TCRbeta clonotypes obtained by the gDNA method from four donors. What TCRdb holds here is the immuneACCESS table cut down to in-frame rearrangements. Part of the clones is not present; checked against another copy, under half of the missing clones reflect an unresolved V gene, and the others are unexplained. V, J and clone size derive from that table, while D and trimming were established from the DNA sequence. The sample yields roughly 1,600,000 clones; approximately 98.5% were counted once. The ten largest clones represent 0.36% of the sample.

Healthy HIV-negative adults with no recently reported acute infections or vaccinations were included as donors. Every donor was a Caucasian adult residing in Nashville, Tennessee, USA. Magnetic negative selection was used to enrich CD4+ T cells, after which naive cells were positively selected on CD45RA and the negative fraction became the memory subset. Blood was collected by leukapheresis, and PBMCs were isolated by Ficoll-Histopaque density gradient centrifugation and then cryopreserved in liquid nitrogen vapor phase. Analytical flow cytometry was used to check the purity and quantity of each magnetically sorted T cell population. From each sorted fraction, genomic DNA was isolated and quantified by UV absorbance on a Nanodrop 2000c. V loses 4 bases, J loses 4 bases, and the germline ends lie 11 bases apart. In the germline V gene (reference sequence), CDR1 corresponds to SGHKS and CDR2 to YYEKEE. From cysteine to phenylalanine, the CDR3 is 13 amino acids long. Only the CDR3 DNA is retained, 39 bases long and in frame from the first base.

The record originates from a study of shared clonotypes between healthy human individuals (dated by TCRdb to 2020 to 2021). Regarding the complete study: The cohort comprised two women and a few men aged 18 to 49 years. Between about 0.85 and 8.9 billion PBMCs per donor were obtained by leukapheresis. Per donor, three plates each were used for CD4 naive and CD4 memory, two for CD8 naive, and one for CD8 memory. Libraries were prepared and TCR repertoires were sequenced by different laboratories using diverse techniques, in order to increase sequencing depth and limit assay-specific biases. To estimate repertoire size and how much clonotype sharing occurs between individuals, the study deeply sequenced the blood TCR repertoires of roughly 5 healthy adults.

Overall study results and their limits: Naive subsets generally had larger estimated clonotype richness than memory subsets did. Compared with non-shared clonotypes, clonotypes shared by all four sorted-subset donors had higher generation probabilities. Sampling was restricted to blood, and TCR repertoires in tissue are likely to differ from TCR repertoires in blood. Because the study included a small number of donors, the genetic and exposure-history diversity represented was limited. Across a handful of donors, 5% to 6% of naive CD4, approximately 3.5% of naive CD8, roughly 2.3% of memory CD4, and over 0.35% of memory CD8 clonotypes were shared. Even with the large sequencing depth, rarefaction of the sorted-subset datasets indicated that sequencing was incomplete. Based on pairwise subsampling, the degree of clonotype sharing among donors was expected to be affected by sequencing depth.

Sequencing input: naive CD4+ T cells sorted from blood. This specimen's cell subset or site label, interpreted: CD45RA+ positively selected. The V and J segments used are TRBV5-5 and TRBJ1-1; no D segment can be confidently identified. The TCR sequence derives from a young man in good health. The CDR3 here reads CASSHGAGTEAFF. The nucleotide sequence reads as follows: TGTGCCAGCAGCCACGGTGCGGGCACTGAAGCTTTCTTT.